Each of the 27 T cell receptor beta chains below was sequenced from the same sample in a study of blood T cell repertoires in COVID-19. Clones were sequenced by immunoSEQ multiplex PCR, and TCRdb holds only the in-frame ones, with some missing. The sample yields 120,000 to 150,000 clones, approximately 87% seen once. Sequencing was carried out using peripheral blood. These receptors were collected from a woman aged 50 to 60 with active or convalescent COVID-19.

The CDR3: CASSLAFGRGSGANVLTF. The CDR3, as DNA: TGTGCCAGCAGCTTAGCCTTTGGTCGCGGCTCTGGGGCCAACGTCCTGACTTTC. This sequence joins TRBV7-3 and TRBJ2-6, with D unclear. Germline V gene sequence: CDR1 SGHTA, CDR2 FQGTGA. The CDR3 length is 18 residues. V shed 2 bases and J shed 0 bases, with 14 bases lying between them.

This chain links TRBV19 with TRBJ2-7; 7 positions agree with TRBD1. This CDR3 has 15 residues. The V gene end was trimmed by 5 bases and the J gene end by 2 bases; junction bases not matched to a gene: 9. In germline, CDR1 is LNHDA, CDR2 SQIVND (reference sequence). CDR3 sequence (DNA): TGTGCCAGTAGTTTAGGGGACAGTGAACCCTACGAGCAGTACTTC. As protein: CASSLGDSEPYEQYF.

V usage is TRBV4-3 and J usage is TRBJ2-3, with D perhaps TRBD1 (6 bases). Trimming stripped 0 bases from V and 6 bases from J, with 10 bases between. CDR1 and CDR2 (germline): LGHNA, YSLEER. CDR3 length: 14 residues. The CDR3 spells CASSQEGQGDTQYF. CDR3 nucleotides: TGCGCCAGCAGCCAAGAGGGCCAGGGGGATACGCAGTATTTT.

V gene TRBV11-2 combines with J gene TRBJ2-5; 7 nucleotides align to TRBD1. The ends lost 0 bases at V and 4 bases at J; junction bases unmatched: 2. Germline V lookup: CDR1 SGHAT, CDR2 FQNNGV. This CDR3 spans 14 amino acids. CDR3: CASSLDRTGETQYF. CDR3 bases: TGTGCCAGCAGCTTAGACCGGACAGGAGAGACCCAGTACTTC.

V and J are TRBV7-6 and TRBJ2-1; maybe TRBD1 (5 bases). The CDR3 length is 12 residues. Germline V lookup: CDR1 SGHVS, CDR2 FNYEAQ. V was pared by 6 bases and J by 7 bases, with 10 bases between. The DNA for the CDR3 is TGTGCCAGCAGGTCGACAGAGAATGAGCAGTTCTTC. Amino acid sequence: CASRSTENEQFF.

The chain carries TRBV2 and TRBJ1-5; D is possibly TRBD1 (5 bases). CDR1 and CDR2 from the germline V gene are SNHLY and FYNNEI. With 1 base removed from V and 7 bases from J, the gap between germline ends came to 14 bases. The CDR3 runs to 15 residues. CDR3 in DNA: TGTGCCAGCAGTGAAGTTGTGCCAGGGAACCAGCCCCAGCATTTT. This sequence encodes CASSEVVPGNQPQHF.

The J gene is TRBJ1-3, the V gene TRBV30; 9 bases map to TRBD1. The germline CDR1 and CDR2 sequences are GTSNPN and SVGIG (reference sequence). The CDR3 has 15 residues. V shed 2 bases, J shed 4 bases, and the junction held 6 bases outside the gene matches. CDR3 protein: CAWSNRGLGGNTIYF. The CDR3 bases are TGTGCCTGGAGTAACAGGGGGCTAGGAGGAAACACCATATATTTT.

This chain joins TRBV14 and TRBJ2-3; tentative D call: TRBD1 (6 bases). CDR1 is SGHDN and CDR2 is FVKESK in the germline V gene. CDR3 length: 17 residues. V shed 3 bases and J shed 0 bases, with 16 bases lying between them. Written as DNA, the CDR3 is TGTGCCAGCAGCCATGGACAGATCACCATTAGCACAGATACGCAGTATTTT. Translating gives CASSHGQITISTDTQYF.

The chain combines TRBV4-1 with TRBJ1-2; possibly TRBD1 for D (5 bases). CDR1 and CDR2 from the germline V gene are MGHRA and YSYEKL. CDR3 length: 17 residues. Between the trimmed V and J ends, which lost 4 bases and 4 bases, there was a span of 22 bases. For the CDR3, the DNA is TGCGCCAGCAGCCCCTCGATCGGGGGGAAGTTCTCCTATGGCTACACCTTC. This gives the protein CASSPSIGGKFSYGYTF.

V usage is TRBV2 and J usage is TRBJ1-2, with 9 bases fitting TRBD1. V lost 5 bases, J lost 4 bases, and 5 bases stayed unmatched. Germline-derived CDR1 and CDR2 are SNHLY and FYNNEI. There are 14 residues in the CDR3. CDR3: CASSPGQGFYGYTF. The CDR3, as DNA: TGTGCCAGCAGTCCGGGACAGGGATTCTATGGCTACACCTTC.

There are a few counts of this clone. This sequence joins TRBV5-4 and TRBJ1-6, with D possibly matching TRBD1 (6 bases). Germline CDR1 SGHNT, CDR2 YYREEE (reference sequence). V was shortened by 5 bases and J by 10 bases, with 13 bases between the two germline ends. The length of the CDR3 is 13 residues. CDR3: CASSYRENSPLHF. For the CDR3, the DNA is TGTGCCAGCAGTTACAGGGAAAACTCACCCCTCCACTTT.

V and J are TRBV3-1 (or the pseudogene TRBV3-2) and TRBJ2-1, with TRBD2 matching over 11 bases. The V and J ends lost 3 bases and 8 bases, in that order; junction bases with no gene match: 9. Germline CDR1 LGHDT, CDR2 YNNKEL (reference sequence). This CDR3 is built from 16 residues. The CDR3 region has the DNA TGTGCCAGCAGCCACACGGGACTAGCGGTCCCCCATGAGCAGTTCTTC. Amino acids: CASSHTGLAVPHEQFF.

The gene calls are TRBV15 and TRBJ2-7; D might be TRBD1 (5 bases). The CDR3 loop spans 15 amino acids. Looked up from germline, CDR1 is LNHNV and CDR2 is YYDKDF (reference sequence). Trimming took 1 base from V and 6 from J, leaving 16 bases between them. CDR3 residues: CATSRVERGTGEQYF. The CDR3 coding sequence is TGTGCCACCAGCAGAGTGGAAAGGGGAACGGGCGAGCAGTACTTC.

The rearrangement links TRBV9 to TRBJ2-3; 12 bases match TRBD2. From germline, CDR1 is SGDLS and CDR2 YYNGEE. After removal of 0 bases from V and 2 bases from J, the junction contained 4 bases not matched to a gene. This CDR3 contains 17 residues. The CDR3 DNA reads TGTGCCAGCAGCGTAGGGACTAGCGGGGAGAACACAGATACGCAGTATTTT. Amino acids: CASSVGTSGENTDTQYF.

The chain is built from TRBV18 and TRBJ2-7; D is unresolved. CDR3 length: 13 amino acids. Germline assignment: CDR1 KGHSH and CDR2 LQKENI. V was pared by 3 bases and J by 4 bases, with 10 bases between. CDR3 DNA: TGTGCCAGCTCACCGCCGACTCTATACGAGCAGTACTTC. Protein sequence: CASSPPTLYEQYF.

This chain uses TRBV7-2 with TRBJ2-3; D might be TRBD2 (5 bases). CDR1 and CDR2 from the germline V gene are SGHTA and FQGNSA. The V and J ends lost 5 bases and 0 bases respectively, with 9 bases between them. This CDR3 is 14 amino acids long. This CDR3 is CASSAGKSTDTQYF. The CDR3 bases are TGTGCCAGCAGCGCCGGGAAAAGCACAGATACGCAGTATTTT.

This rearrangement joins TRBV6-5 to TRBJ2-2; no firm D call. CDR1 is MNHEY, CDR2 SVGAGI, per germline. The CDR3 has 13 residues. Between the trimmed V and J ends, which lost 2 bases and 7 bases, there was a span of 8 bases. The CDR3 reads CASSYPRNGELFF. DNA for the CDR3: TGTGCCAGCAGTTACCCCAGAAACGGGGAGCTGTTTTTT.

The chain combines TRBV28 with TRBJ2-7, with D possibly TRBD2 on 6 matching bases. The ends were cut back, 4 bases at V and 5 bases at J, with 18 bases in the middle. Germline lookup yields CDR1 MDHEN and CDR2 SYDVKM. This CDR3 has 15 residues. The CDR3 DNA reads TGTGCCAGCAGTTCGCCGGGACTTGCTCTGCACGAGCAGTACTTC. Translation gives CASSSPGLALHEQYF.

The J gene is TRBJ2-3, the V gene TRBV27; the D gene is possibly TRBD1 (5 bases). Looked up from germline, CDR1 is MNHEY and CDR2 is SMNVEV (reference sequence). The CDR3 runs to 14 residues. Trimming took off 4 bases at V and 2 bases at J, with 10 bases between the two ends. The CDR3 region has the DNA TGTGCCAGCAGTTCCCGACAGCACACAGATACGCAGTATTTT. Residues: CASSSRQHTDTQYF.

The chain recombines TRBV7-2 with TRBJ1-1; D perhaps matches TRBD1 (6 bases). The CDR3 is 17 residues long. From germline, CDR1 is SGHTA and CDR2 FQGNSA. Deletions cut 1 base from V and 1 base from J, with 16 bases between. The CDR3 loop reads CASSLVGSWGQNTEAFF. The DNA for the CDR3 is TGTGCCAGCAGCTTAGTAGGAAGTTGGGGGCAGAACACTGAAGCTTTCTTT.

The chain recombines TRBV6-5 with TRBJ1-4; D possibly corresponds to TRBD1 (5 bases). V was shortened by 6 bases and J by 7 bases, with 12 bases between the two germline ends. The CDR3 length is 13 residues. In germline, CDR1 is MNHEY, CDR2 SVGAGI. The CDR3 region is CASRRGLGEKLFF. Here the CDR3 DNA reads TGTGCCAGCAGGCGGGGCTTGGGTGAAAAACTGTTTTTT.

The chain uses TRBV30 and TRBJ1-6, with D possibly being TRBD1 (5 bases). Per germline, CDR1 GTSNPN and CDR2 SVGIG (reference sequence). The CDR3 has 12 amino acids. Trimming removed 1 base at V and 9 bases at J, with 7 bases between. Here the CDR3 DNA reads TGTGCCTGGAGTGCTCAGGGTTCACCCCTCCACTTT. Translating it yields CAWSAQGSPLHF.

The rearrangement links TRBV6-5 to TRBJ2-7; 7 positions match TRBD2. Germline V CDR1 and CDR2: MNHEY, SVGAGI. The length of the CDR3 is 16 residues. Germline trimming cut 2 bases from V and 1 base from J; bases unmatched to any gene: 8. CDR3 sequence reads: CASSYGGLYGSYEQYF. The CDR3 coding sequence is TGTGCCAGCAGTTACGGGGGACTATACGGGTCCTACGAGCAGTACTTC.

This chain joins TRBV12-3 or TRBV12-4 and TRBJ1-2, with D hard to call. The CDR3 is 13 residues long. V was shortened by 5 bases and J by 8 bases, with 15 bases between the two germline ends. CDR3 nucleotides: TGTGCCAGCAGTCCGGGGTCACATGAGGGCTACACCTTC. This encodes CASSPGSHEGYTF.

The chain combines TRBV20-1 with TRBJ1-2; 8 positions agree with TRBD1. V was clipped by 3 bases and J by 7 bases; unmatched bases: 4. CDR3 length: 12 amino acids. CDR1 and CDR2 (germline): DFQATT, SNEGSKA (reference sequence). The CDR3 sequence: CSASSDRAGYTF. In nucleotides, the CDR3 is TGCAGTGCTAGTTCGGACAGGGCTGGCTACACCTTC.

The gene calls are TRBV4-3 and TRBJ2-7; D may be TRBD1 (5 bases). CDR1 and CDR2 from the germline V gene are LGHNA and YSLEER. V was clipped by 0 bases and J by 5 bases, with 14 bases between them. The CDR3 has 15 amino acids. The CDR3 DNA follows: TGCGCCAGCAGCCAAGACCCTCAGGGTCAAGACGAGCAGTACTTC. Translating it yields CASSQDPQGQDEQYF.

J is TRBJ2-1 and V is TRBV7-8; 7 bases fit TRBD2. The J segment lost 0 bases and the V segment lost 6 bases, leaving 5 bases of the junction unmatched. This CDR3 has 15 residues. Germline V gene sequence: CDR1 SGHVS, CDR2 FQNEAQ. CDR3 DNA: TGTGCCAGCAGTTCCAGGGACTACTCCTACAATGAGCAGTTCTTC. This translates into CASSSRDYSYNEQFF.